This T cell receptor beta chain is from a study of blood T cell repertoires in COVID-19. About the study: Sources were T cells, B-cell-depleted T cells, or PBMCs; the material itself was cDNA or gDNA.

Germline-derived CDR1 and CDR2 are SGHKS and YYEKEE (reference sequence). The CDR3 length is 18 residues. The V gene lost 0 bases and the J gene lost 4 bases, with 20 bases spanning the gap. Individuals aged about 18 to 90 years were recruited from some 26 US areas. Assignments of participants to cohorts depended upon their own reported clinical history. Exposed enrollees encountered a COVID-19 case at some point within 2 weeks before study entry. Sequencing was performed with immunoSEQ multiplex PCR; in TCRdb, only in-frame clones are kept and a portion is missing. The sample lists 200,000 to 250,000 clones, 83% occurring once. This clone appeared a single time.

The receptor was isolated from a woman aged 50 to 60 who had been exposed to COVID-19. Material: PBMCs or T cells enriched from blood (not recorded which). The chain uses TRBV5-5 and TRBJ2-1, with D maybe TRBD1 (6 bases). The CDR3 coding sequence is TGTGCCAGCAGCTTGGCTTCGGACAGACGATTATCTTACAATGAGCAGTTCTTC. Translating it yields CASSLASDRRLSYNEQFF. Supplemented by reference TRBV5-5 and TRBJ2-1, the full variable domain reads DAGVTQSPTHLIKTRGQQVTLRCSPISGHKSVSWYQQVLGQGPQFIFQYYEKEERGRGNFPDRFSARQFPNYSSELNVNALLLGDSALYLCASSLASDRRLSYNEQFFGPGTRLTVL.